The clone carrying this T cell receptor (beta chain) came up many times. Its antigen is unidentified. The data belong to a study of molecular identifiers for immune sequencing clone quantification. Study-wide results and limits: Spiked Jurkat TCR RNA originating from one cell could reportedly be identified amid about a million naive cells.

The germline gives CDR1 MGHRA, CDR2 YSYEKL. The CDR3 has 14 residues. Trimming removed 1 base from V and 0 bases from J; junction bases left unmatched: 0. Previously published methods and listed TCR primers were used for the bulk TCR libraries. MiXCR, applied by TCRdb to the PCR reads, yields one record per CDR3 protein. The sample includes roughly 630,000 distinct CDR3 sequences, roughly 27% of them seen just once. This chain links TRBV4-1 with TRBJ2-7; TRBD1 matches at 7 bases. This sequence was found in a human donor in good health. Some libraries in this study had Jurkat cell RNA spiked in. The sequencing sample was made of naive CD8+ T cells from blood, with Jurkat cell RNA spiked in. Stated subset: FACS-sorted CD8+CD4-CCR7+CD45RA+ naive T cells. The CDR3 DNA sequence: TGCGCCAGCAGCCAAGGGGACAGCTCCTACGAGCAGTACTTC. Translation: CASSQGDSSYEQYF.